Reported below is one TCR beta chain. This sample is drawn from a study of blood T cell repertoires in COVID-19. Study-wide background: Acute and convalescent COVID-19 samples came from the United States, Italy and Spain. T cells, B-cell-depleted T cells, or PBMCs supplied cDNA or gDNA.

Germline V gene lookup returns CDR1 SGHTA and CDR2 FQGNSA. The CDR3 extends over 15 amino acids. V was clipped by 3 bases and J by 0 bases; unmatched bases: 0. Profiling relied on immunoSEQ multiplex PCR, and the TCRdb table lists in-frame clones only, not all of them. The table lists 250,000 or so clones, around 89% of them singletons, with about 2.1% in the top ten. The receptor comes from a woman aged 60-75 years with COVID-19, enrolled during active disease. Sequencing used peripheral blood. The chain uses TRBV7-2 and TRBJ2-5; 11 nucleotides agree with TRBD2. The chain's CDR3 is CASSFSGGDQETQYF. The CDR3 DNA follows: TGTGCCAGCAGCTTTAGCGGGGGGGACCAAGAGACCCAGTACTTC.